These T cell receptor beta chains were read from a single sample in a study of long-term antiretroviral therapy in people with HIV. Repertoires were generated with immunoSEQ multiplex PCR, while TCRdb's copy carries only in-frame clones and drops some. The data hold some 28,000 clones, with about 85% observed a single time. The sequences come from unsorted PBMCs, collected 3 years after starting antiretroviral therapy. The receptors were sampled from a man between 35 and 55 years old with HIV. Each CDR3 is given with its conserved first and last residue. A D gene is named only where the DNA matches it firmly. Part of the rows lack a size; the others show once, few, many or a class for expanded clones.

TRBJ2-7 NA TRBV14 NA CASSQGGIEQYF TGTGCCAGCAGCCAAGGGGGAATCGAGCAGTACTTC
TRBJ1-2 NA TRBV6-1 NA CASSEGPTVLNYGYTF TGTGCCAGCAGCGAAGGCCCAACAGTGCTCAACTATGGCTACACCTTC
TRBJ1-3 NA TRBV6-1 NA CASSGHKTIYF TGTGCCAGCAGTGGTCATAAGACCATATATTTT
TRBJ1-2 NA TRBV6-5 NA CASSYRTEVNYGYTF TGTGCCAGCAGTTACAGGACAGAAGTGAACTATGGCTACACCTTC
TRBJ2-5 NA TRBV10-3 NA CAISEPGSKETQYF TGTGCCATCAGTGAGCCGGGGTCAAAAGAGACCCAGTACTTC
TRBJ2-5 NA TRBV5-5 NA CASSLGTQETQYF TGTGCCAGCAGCTTGGGAACCCAAGAGACCCAGTACTTC
TRBJ2-2 NA TRBV6-1 TRBD2 CASSEGLAGPTGELFF TGTGCCAGCAGTGAAGGGCTAGCGGGGCCCACCGGGGAGCTGTTTTTT
TRBJ2-1 few TRBV7-3 NA CASSLTGEDEQFF TGTGCCAGCAGCTTAACGGGTGAAGATGAGCAGTTCTTC
TRBJ1-5 NA TRBV6-1 NA CASSGSGGPNQPQHF TGTGCCAGCAGCGGCAGCGGGGGTCCCAATCAGCCCCAGCATTTT
TRBJ2-7 few TRBV4-1 NA CASSPLTDFYEQYF TGCGCCAGCAGCCCCCTGACGGACTTCTACGAGCAGTACTTC
TRBJ1-1 NA TRBV11-3 NA CASSLETGTLAFF TGTGCCAGCAGCTTGGAGACCGGGACTCTAGCTTTCTTT
TRBJ2-5 NA TRBV2 NA CASMLGAALQETQYF TGTGCCAGTATGTTGGGAGCGGCACTTCAAGAGACCCAGTACTTC
TRBJ2-2 NA TRBV7-6 NA CASRGSVGTQGGTGELFF TGTGCCAGCAGGGGTAGCGTCGGGACGCAGGGCGGTACCGGGGAGCTGTTTTTT
TRBJ1-2 NA TRBV4-1 NA CASSPRGREGYGYTF TGCGCCAGCAGCCCAAGAGGCAGGGAGGGGTATGGCTACACCTTC
TRBJ2-1 few TRBV9 TRBD1 CASSFTGELYNEQFF TGTGCCAGCAGCTTCACAGGGGAACTATACAATGAGCAGTTCTTC
TRBJ2-4 NA TRBV7-6 NA CASSPGPINIQYF TGTGCCAGCAGCCCAGGGCCGATAAACATTCAGTACTTC
TRBJ1-2 NA TRBV7-9 NA CASSFITTTLNYGYTF TGTGCCAGCAGCTTTATCACGACGACACTGAACTATGGCTACACCTTC
TRBJ2-1 NA TRBV27 NA CASSPGTQNEQFF TGTGCCAGCAGTCCGGGGACCCAGAATGAGCAGTTCTTC
TRBJ1-1 NA TRBV27 TRBD1 CASSRDRNTEAFF TGTGCCAGCAGCCGGGACAGGAACACTGAAGCTTTCTTT
TRBJ2-7 NA TRBV5-6 NA CASSFSGNEQYF TGTGCCAGCAGCTTTTCTGGGAACGAGCAGTACTTC
TRBJ1-1 NA TRBV13 NA CASSSVGQNTEAFF TGTGCCAGCAGCTCCGTTGGACAGAACACTGAAGCTTTCTTT
TRBJ2-3 NA TRBV27 TRBD2 CASGLAGADTQYF TGTGCCAGCGGGCTAGCGGGGGCAGATACGCAGTATTTT
TRBJ1-2 NA TRBV19 TRBD1 CASSYGRGYGYTF TGTGCCAGTAGTTACGGCAGGGGGTATGGCTACACCTTC
TRBJ2-7 few TRBV6-1 NA CASSESTGTSSYEQYF TGTGCCAGCAGTGAAAGCACAGGGACAAGCTCCTACGAGCAGTACTTC
TRBJ1-1 NA TRBV11-2 NA CASSFVETEAFF TGTGCCAGCAGCTTCGTGGAGACTGAAGCTTTCTTT